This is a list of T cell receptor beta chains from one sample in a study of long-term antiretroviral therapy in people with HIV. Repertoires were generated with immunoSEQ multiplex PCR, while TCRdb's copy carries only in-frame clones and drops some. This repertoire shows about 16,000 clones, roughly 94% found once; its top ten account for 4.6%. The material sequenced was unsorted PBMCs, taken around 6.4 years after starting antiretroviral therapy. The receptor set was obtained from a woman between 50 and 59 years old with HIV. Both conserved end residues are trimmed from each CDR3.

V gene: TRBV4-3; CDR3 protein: ASSQDNGGPTDTQY
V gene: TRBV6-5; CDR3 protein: ASSYLGRAF
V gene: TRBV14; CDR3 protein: ASSGQENTEAF
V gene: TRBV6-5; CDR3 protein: ASSWPEGGGLDTQY
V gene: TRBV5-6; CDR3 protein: ASSLVNQPQH
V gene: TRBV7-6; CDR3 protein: ASSQGDEQY
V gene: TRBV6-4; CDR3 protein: ASNLNSGSLKTSTDTQY
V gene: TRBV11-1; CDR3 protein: ASSLRNWQGNEQF
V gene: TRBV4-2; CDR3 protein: ASSQAEVNYGYT
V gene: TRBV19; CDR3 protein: ASSIGYSGANVLT
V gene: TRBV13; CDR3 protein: ASFSVLNTEAF
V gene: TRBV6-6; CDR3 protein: ASSSSPTVNYGYT
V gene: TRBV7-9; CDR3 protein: ASSLDLGYNEQF
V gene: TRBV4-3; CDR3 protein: ASSLFPGQGYEQY
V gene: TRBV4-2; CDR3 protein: ASSQGRGDGYT
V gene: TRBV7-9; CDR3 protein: ASSHRDFTPDTQY
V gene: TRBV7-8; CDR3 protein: ASSSLAGGHSYNEQF
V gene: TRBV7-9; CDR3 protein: ASSFLAIGELF
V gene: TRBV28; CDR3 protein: ASSPVWSEGGNEQF
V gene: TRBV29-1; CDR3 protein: SVVSTSNTGELF
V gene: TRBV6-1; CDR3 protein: ASSDGGSNQPQH
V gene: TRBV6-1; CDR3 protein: ASTSGQGTETQY
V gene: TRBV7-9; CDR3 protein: ASSLGTMNTEAF
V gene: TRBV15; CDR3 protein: ATSSTSLEAF
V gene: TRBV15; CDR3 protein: ATSRAGTGGNIQY
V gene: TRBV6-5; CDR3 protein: ASSYSLATYEQY
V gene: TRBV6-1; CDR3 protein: ASNRNYYGYT
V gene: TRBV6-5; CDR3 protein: ASSYEGGPDTQY
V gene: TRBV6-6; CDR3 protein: ASSYPLRPDTQY
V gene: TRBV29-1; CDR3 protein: SVDLGGLADRGEQF
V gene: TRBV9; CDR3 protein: ASSLGGSYGYT
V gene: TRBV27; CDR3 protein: ASSLVRGTGELF
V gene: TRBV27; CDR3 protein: ASSPDSYSNQPQH